The rows below give T cell receptor beta chains drawn from one sample of a study of Ad26.COV2.S vaccination and SARS-CoV-2 variants. Clones were sequenced by immunoSEQ multiplex PCR, and TCRdb holds only the in-frame ones, with some missing. Altogether a few hundred thousand clones are present, around 82% being singletons, with the ten largest covering about 8%. The specimen comprised peripheral blood, sampled in a trial of Ad26.COV2.S vaccine versus placebo. The origin of the receptors is a person between 18 and 59 years old who received the Ad26.COV2.S COVID-19 vaccine or a placebo. The CDR3 runs from the conserved cysteine through the conserved F or W. Each record gives: V gene, clone size, J gene, D gene, CDR3 protein, CDR3 DNA. D genes are given only for firm matches. Part of the rows lack a size; the others show once, few, many or a class for expanded clones.

>TRBV18|NA|TRBJ1-2|NA
CASSPQDLAYGYTF
TGTGCCAGCTCACCACAAGATCTTGCCTATGGCTACACCTTC
>TRBV7-9|NA|TRBJ1-1|TRBD1
CASRSGGPEAFF
TGTGCCAGCAGGTCAGGGGGTCCTGAAGCTTTCTTT
>TRBV5-1|NA|TRBJ2-3|TRBD2
CASSPFTSGSTDTQYF
TGCGCCAGCAGCCCATTCACTAGCGGGAGTACAGATACGCAGTATTTT
>TRBV6-6|NA|TRBJ1-5|TRBD1
CASSRRQGQGNQPQHF
TGTGCCAGCAGTCGAAGACAGGGGCAAGGTAATCAGCCCCAGCATTTT
>TRBV9|NA|TRBJ2-1|NA
CASSATSIEQFF
TGTGCCAGCAGCGCGACTAGTATTGAGCAGTTCTTC
>TRBV3-1/TRBV3-2|NA|TRBJ1-3|TRBD1
CASSQATGGSGNTIYF
TGTGCCAGCAGCCAGGCCACAGGGGGCTCTGGAAACACCATATATTTT
>TRBV30|NA|TRBJ2-1|NA
CAWNLAVFYNEQFF
TGTGCCTGGAATTTGGCGGTATTCTACAATGAGCAGTTCTTC
>TRBV2|NA|TRBJ1-5|TRBD1
CASSEGQGVGQPQHF
TGTGCCAGCAGTGAAGGACAGGGGGTGGGTCAGCCCCAGCATTTT
>TRBV5-1|NA|TRBJ1-2|NA
CASSLAGVKGYTF
TGCGCCAGCAGCTTGGCAGGAGTAAAGGGCTACACCTTC
>TRBV29-1|NA|TRBJ2-5|NA
CSVDAGQRQETQYF
TGCAGCGTTGATGCGGGACAGCGCCAAGAGACCCAGTACTTC
>TRBV4-3|once|TRBJ1-2|NA
CASSQVEDYGYTF
TGCGCCAGCAGCCAAGTCGAGGACTATGGCTACACCTTC
>TRBV9|NA|TRBJ2-7|TRBD2
CASSPGGVSEQYF
TGTGCCAGCAGCCCGGGGGGGGTAAGCGAGCAGTACTTC
>TRBV6-2/TRBV6-3|NA|TRBJ2-3|NA
CASSPPDYLFVDTQYF
TGTGCCAGCAGCCCCCCCGACTACCTCTTCGTAGATACGCAGTATTTT
>TRBV18|few|TRBJ1-4|NA
CASSPLADATNEKLFF
TGTGCCAGCTCACCACTCGCCGATGCAACTAATGAAAAACTGTTTTTT
>TRBV7-8|once|TRBJ2-1|NA
CASSLTGSSNNEQFF
TGTGCCAGCAGCTTAACCGGTTCCAGCAACAATGAGCAGTTCTTC
>TRBV19|NA|TRBJ1-1|NA
CASTPEALRRAEAFF
TGTGCCAGTACCCCAGAGGCACTTCGAAGGGCTGAAGCTTTCTTT
>TRBV12-5|NA|TRBJ2-3|NA
CASGQSGTDTQYF
TGTGCTAGTGGCCAAAGCGGCACAGATACGCAGTATTTT
>TRBV6-2/TRBV6-3|NA|TRBJ1-4|NA
CASSYRAVAAPPEKLFF
TGTGCCAGCAGTTACCGAGCAGTAGCAGCCCCTCCCGAAAAACTGTTTTTT
>TRBV18|NA|TRBJ1-1|NA
CASSLGGASTEAFF
TGTGCCAGCTCACTCGGAGGGGCGAGCACTGAAGCTTTCTTT
>TRBV7-9|NA|TRBJ1-2|NA
CASSARQWESSGYTF
TGTGCCAGCAGCGCCCGGCAATGGGAGTCTTCTGGCTACACCTTC
>TRBV7-2|NA|TRBJ2-7|TRBD2
CASSLSGGDSYEQYF
TGTGCCAGCAGCCTCAGCGGGGGGGACTCCTACGAGCAGTACTTC
>TRBV6-5|NA|TRBJ1-1|NA
CASLAEDEEAFF
TGTGCCAGCTTAGCGGAGGACGAAGAAGCTTTCTTT
>TRBV19|NA|TRBJ2-3|NA
CASSGPGDTQYF
TGTGCCAGTAGCGGGCCGGGAGATACGCAGTATTTT
>TRBV11-2|NA|TRBJ1-2|NA
CASSPSGPLNGYTF
TGTGCCAGCAGCCCAAGTGGCCCCTTGAATGGCTACACCTTC
>TRBV18|few|TRBJ2-7|TRBD2
CASSPGGPTYEQYF
TGTGCCAGCTCACCGGGAGGGCCTACCTACGAGCAGTACTTC
>TRBV7-2|NA|TRBJ2-7|NA
CASSLVKDAYEQYF
TGTGCCAGCAGCTTGGTAAAAGATGCTTACGAGCAGTACTTC
>TRBV27|NA|TRBJ1-5|NA
CASSSRGGNQPQHF
TGTGCCAGCAGTTCTCGAGGGGGCAATCAGCCCCAGCATTTT
>TRBV7-2|NA|TRBJ1-1|NA
CASSFGQAVEAFF
TGTGCCAGCAGCTTTGGTCAAGCTGTTGAAGCTTTCTTT
>TRBV6-2/TRBV6-3|NA|TRBJ2-3|TRBD2
CASSRSGGPDTQYF
TGTGCCAGCAGTCGAAGCGGGGGGCCAGATACGCAGTATTTT
>TRBV18|once|TRBJ1-2|TRBD1
CASSLDGQGSGGYTF
TGTGCCAGCTCACTAGATGGACAGGGATCGGGGGGCTACACCTTC
>TRBV7-9|NA|TRBJ2-2|NA
CASSLLPSGGELFF
TGTGCCAGCAGCTTATTACCTTCGGGCGGGGAGCTGTTTTTT
>TRBV7-9|NA|TRBJ2-3|TRBD2
CASSPSRLAGGGVTDTQYF
TGTGCCAGCAGCCCCTCTCGCCTAGCGGGAGGGGGTGTCACAGATACGCAGTATTTT
>TRBV2|NA|TRBJ1-6|NA
CASSGGGVGSPLHF
TGTGCCAGCAGTGGTGGGGGGGTTGGATCACCCCTCCACTTT
>TRBV3-1/TRBV3-2|NA|TRBJ2-5|NA
CASSHRAQETQYF
TGTGCCAGCAGCCACAGGGCTCAAGAGACCCAGTACTTC
>TRBV5-4|NA|TRBJ1-2|NA
CASSSGGGDYTF
TGTGCCAGCAGCTCTGGAGGGGGGGACTACACCTTC
>TRBV9|NA|TRBJ2-2|TRBD2
CASSSSPRGGQRELFF
TGTGCCAGCAGCTCCTCCCCCCGGGGGGGGCAAAGGGAGCTGTTTTTT
>TRBV5-4|once|TRBJ1-4|NA
CASSQTAATNEKLFF
TGTGCCAGCAGCCAGACGGCGGCAACTAATGAAAAACTGTTTTTT
>TRBV4-3|NA|TRBJ1-2|NA
CASSQEGGRYGYTF
TGCGCCAGCAGCCAAGAAGGGGGGAGGTATGGCTACACCTTC
>TRBV6-4|NA|TRBJ2-3|NA
CASGQEWQDTQYF
TGTGCCAGCGGCCAGGAGTGGCAGGATACGCAGTATTTT
>TRBV7-8|NA|TRBJ2-5|NA
CASSLDSSTQETQYF
TGTGCCAGCAGCTTAGACTCCTCCACGCAAGAGACCCAGTACTTC
>TRBV5-1|NA|TRBJ1-1|NA
CASSTEGPSNTEAFF
TGCGCCAGCAGCACCGAGGGACCCAGCAACACTGAAGCTTTCTTT
>TRBV6-5|NA|TRBJ1-4|NA
CASSGAGRLEKLFF
TGTGCCAGCAGCGGGGCCGGACGTTTGGAAAAACTGTTTTTT
>TRBV5-1|NA|TRBJ1-4|NA
CATRQTPNEKLFF
TGCGCCACCAGACAGACACCTAATGAAAAACTGTTTTTT
>TRBV11-2|NA|TRBJ1-1|TRBD1
CASSPFTGGTEAFF
TGTGCCAGCAGCCCTTTTACAGGGGGCACTGAAGCTTTCTTT
>TRBV7-9|NA|TRBJ1-3|NA
CASSLVLGPPGNTIYF
TGTGCCAGCAGCTTAGTTCTGGGGCCCCCTGGAAACACCATATATTTT
>TRBV11-2|NA|TRBJ2-5|NA
CASSLGGSGTRETQYF
TGTGCCAGCAGCCTGGGAGGTAGTGGGACCCGGGAGACCCAGTACTTC
>TRBV5-1|NA|TRBJ2-5|NA
CASSLEWRVGQETQYF
TGCGCCAGCAGCTTGGAATGGCGGGTGGGCCAAGAGACCCAGTACTTC
>TRBV12-3/TRBV12-4|NA|TRBJ1-2|NA
CASTLGLYYGYTF
TGTGCCAGCACCTTGGGTCTTTACTATGGCTACACCTTC
>TRBV3-1/TRBV3-2|once|TRBJ1-1|NA
CASSQEDSLGSTEAFF
TGTGCCAGCAGCCAAGAAGACTCCTTGGGCAGCACTGAAGCTTTCTTT
>TRBV19|NA|TRBJ2-1|NA
CASSIDLWEYNEQFF
TGTGCCAGTAGTATAGATCTGTGGGAGTACAATGAGCAGTTCTTC
>TRBV4-1|NA|TRBJ1-2|NA
CASSQVGGYGYTF
TGCGCCAGCAGCCAAGTCGGGGGATATGGCTACACCTTC
>TRBV19|NA|TRBJ2-5|NA
CASSNGGWEETQYF
TGTGCCAGTTCGAACGGCGGGTGGGAAGAGACCCAGTACTTC
>TRBV11-3|NA|TRBJ2-2|TRBD1
CASSPNPTGVGELFF
TGTGCCAGCAGCCCTAACCCTACAGGGGTCGGGGAGCTGTTTTTT